This T cell receptor beta chain was identified in a study of identical twins. The V and J ends lost 7 bases and 4 bases respectively, with 14 bases between them. Germline V lookup: CDR1 DFQATT, CDR2 SNEGSKA (reference sequence). The CDR3 covers 13 residues. Template switching added a universal primer binding site, and final cDNA carried unique molecular identifiers. One entry per CDR3 protein, called by TCRdb with MiXCR from the 5' RACE reads. The data contain more than 400,000 distinct CDR3 sequences, roughly 15% of them singletons. On this clonotype: The target antigen is unknown.

Healthy Caucasians provided all donations. General study points: Weaker excess twin sharing was seen among beta out-of-frame sequences. Fewer insertions marked abundant cord blood beta clonotypes; young adult naive trended weakly, memory not at all.

The same data also contributed to another study, on yellow fever vaccine responses in identical twins.

The TCR originated in a woman aged 18-29 years in good health. Sample: CD4+ T cells sorted from blood. The chain has TRBV20-1 and TRBJ2-1; D is perhaps TRBD2 (6 bases). In DNA, the CDR3 is TGCAGTGTCGTCGGGAGCAGGTACAATGAGCAGTTCTTC. It yields the protein CSVVGSRYNEQFF.